The 13 T cell receptor beta chains in this list originate from one sample, sequenced in a study of identical twins. TCRdb re-analysed the 5' RACE reads in MiXCR, keeping a single row per CDR3 protein. Among under 1 million distinct CDR3 sequences, about 12% were seen once, and the ten largest hold around 1.6%. These data also featured in a second study, about yellow fever vaccine responses in identical twins.

Sequencing input: PBMCs. These receptors were collected from a young woman in good health.

This chain joins TRBV11-2 and TRBJ2-3; TRBD2 agrees at 7 bases. Germline CDR1 SGHAT, CDR2 FQNNGV. The CDR3 length is 16 residues. Trimming at V came to 3 bases and at J to 0 bases, leaving 6 bases not matched to a gene. CDR3 sequence (DNA): TGTGCCAGCAGCTTTTTAGCGGGTGCTAGCACAGATACGCAGTATTTT. It specifies CASSFLAGASTDTQYF.

This clonotype was seen repeatedly, ten times or more. This chain links TRBV6-1 with TRBJ2-5; D unclear. Trimming stripped 4 bases from V and 0 bases from J, with 9 bases between. The CDR3 is made up of 14 amino acids. Germline values: CDR1 MNHNS, CDR2 SASEGT. In DNA, the CDR3 is TGTGCCAGCAGTGCGATTTGGTACCAAGAGACCCAGTACTTC. It is translated as CASSAIWYQETQYF.

This clonotype was recorded a few times. The chain carries TRBV15 and TRBJ1-1; no definite D call. Germline V CDR1 and CDR2: LNHNV, YYDKDF (reference sequence). The length of the CDR3 is 12 residues. The V end lost 9 bases, the J end lost 4 bases, and 12 bases lay between the germline ends. The CDR3 sequence: CATNSLGTEAFF. CDR3 DNA: TGTGCCACGAACAGTTTGGGCACTGAAGCTTTCTTT.

V and J are TRBV5-5 and TRBJ2-3; D remains unclear. Germline values: CDR1 SGHKS, CDR2 YYEKEE (reference sequence). CDR3 length: 14 amino acids. Trimming left V 2 bases short and J 5 bases short, with 12 bases between. As DNA, the CDR3 is TGTGCCAGCAGCTTTGAAAACCAGAAAGATACGCAGTATTTT. Encoded protein: CASSFENQKDTQYF.

This clonotype was observed a handful of times. The chain employs TRBV3-1 and TRBJ1-5; a possible D gene is TRBD1 (6 bases). In germline, CDR1 is LGHDT, CDR2 YNNKEL (reference sequence). Deletions cut 1 base from V and 3 bases from J, with 10 bases between. The CDR3 runs 15 residues. CDR3 in amino acids: CASSQGAGVNQPQHF. CDR3 bases: TGTGCCAGCAGCCAAGGGGCAGGGGTCAATCAGCCCCAGCATTTT.

The table lists this clonotype with a few counts. CDR3 in DNA: TGTGCCAGCAGACCCTCGGGAGGGACTAACTATGGCTACACCTTC. Its translation: CASRPSGGTNYGYTF. This chain connects TRBV12-3 or TRBV12-4 to TRBJ1-2; D not resolved. The germline V and J ends were trimmed by 6 bases and 0 bases, with 14 bases remaining between them. This CDR3 has 15 amino acids.

CDR3 nucleotide sequence: TGCGCCAGCGTAGGGCCAACCGGGGAGCTGTTTTTT. Protein: CASVGPTGELFF. This chain joins TRBV5-1 and TRBJ2-2; no clear D. The germline V and J ends were trimmed by 7 bases and 5 bases, with 9 bases remaining between them. The germline V gene has CDR1 SGHRS and CDR2 YFSETQ. The length of the CDR3 is 12 residues.

There are a few counts of this clonotype. This rearrangement joins TRBV9 to TRBJ1-2, with no clear D. CDR1 is SGDLS and CDR2 is YYNGEE in the germline V gene. CDR3 length equals 12 residues. V was pared by 6 bases and J by 8 bases, with 14 bases between. The CDR3: CASTAAAEGYTF. The CDR3, as DNA: TGTGCCAGCACCGCAGCCGCCGAGGGCTACACCTTC.

V usage is TRBV12-3 or TRBV12-4 and J usage is TRBJ2-7; no reliable D call. Trimming stripped 4 bases from V and 4 bases from J, with 11 bases between. The CDR3 runs to 13 residues. The CDR3 DNA reads as TGTGCCAGCAGTTGGTCTCAGATATACGAGCAGTACTTC. Protein product: CASSWSQIYEQYF.

This chain uses TRBV4-2 with TRBJ2-1, with TRBD2 identical over 10 bases. This CDR3 comprises 17 residues. Germline CDR1 LGHNA, CDR2 YNFKEQ. V gave up 0 bases and J gave up 0 bases; unmatched junction bases: 2. In DNA form, the CDR3 reads TGTGCCAGCAGCCAAGAGCTAGCGGGGGCCTCCTACAATGAGCAGTTCTTC. This sequence encodes CASSQELAGASYNEQFF.

The chain has TRBV10-3 and TRBJ2-1; 8 positions agree with TRBD2. The CDR3 loop spans 15 amino acids. Unmatched junction bases numbered 6, after V lost 6 bases and J lost 2 bases. Per the germline V gene, CDR1 is ENHRY and CDR2 is SYGVKD. The CDR3 region has the DNA TGTGCCATCAGAGTAGCGGGGTCCACCTACAATGAGCAGTTCTTC. Its protein product is CAIRVAGSTYNEQFF.

This clonotype was observed a handful of times. The rearrangement joins TRBV7-9 to TRBJ1-1; no clear D. The V and J ends lost 0 bases and 5 bases respectively, with 13 bases between them. The V gene's germline CDR1 is SEHNR and CDR2 FQNEAQ (reference sequence). The CDR3 has 15 residues. CDR3 in DNA: TGTGCCAGCAGCTTAGCACTGAGTGGGCTGACTGAAGCTTTCTTT. Translating gives CASSLALSGLTEAFF.

This chain links TRBV21-1 with TRBJ1-2. TRBV21-1 has pseudogene status. The CDR3 extends over 13 amino acids. The CDR3 region is CASSKDWLDGYTF. The DNA of the CDR3 is TGTGCCAGCAGCAAAGATTGGTTGGATGGCTACACCTTC.